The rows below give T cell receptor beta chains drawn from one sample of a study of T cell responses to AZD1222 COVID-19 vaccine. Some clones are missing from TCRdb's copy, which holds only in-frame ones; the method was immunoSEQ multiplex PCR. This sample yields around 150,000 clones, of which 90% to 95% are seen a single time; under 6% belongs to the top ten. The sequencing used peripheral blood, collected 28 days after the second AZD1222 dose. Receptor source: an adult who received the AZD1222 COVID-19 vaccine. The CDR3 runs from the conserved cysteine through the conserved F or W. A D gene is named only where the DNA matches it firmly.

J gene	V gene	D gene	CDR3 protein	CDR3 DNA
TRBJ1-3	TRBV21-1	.	CASSGPDNRGYSGNTIYF	TGTGCCAGCAGCGGACCAGATAACAGGGGGTATTCTGGAAACACCATATATTTT
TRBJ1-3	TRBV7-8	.	CASSLAKGPGNTIYF	TGTGCCAGCAGCTTAGCGAAGGGACCGGGAAACACCATATATTTT
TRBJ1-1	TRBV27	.	CASSLGMGNTEAFF	TGTGCCAGCAGTTTGGGGATGGGGAACACTGAAGCTTTCTTT
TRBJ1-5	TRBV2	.	CASRRGSNQPQHF	TGTGCCAGCAGGAGGGGAAGCAATCAGCCCCAGCATTTT
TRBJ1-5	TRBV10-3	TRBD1	CAISGSGGLDQPQHF	TGTGCCATCAGTGGATCAGGGGGATTGGATCAGCCCCAGCATTTT
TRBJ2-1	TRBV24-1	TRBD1	CATSVGTVDNEQFF	TGTGCCACCAGTGTAGGGACAGTTGACAATGAGCAGTTCTTC
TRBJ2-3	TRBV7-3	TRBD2	CASSSPPGTSVTDTQYF	TGTGCCAGCAGCTCGCCTCCCGGGACTAGCGTCACAGATACGCAGTATTTT
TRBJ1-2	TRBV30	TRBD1	CACTRGRSNYGYTF	TGTGCCTGTACCAGGGGGCGAAGTAACTATGGCTACACCTTC
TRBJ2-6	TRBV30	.	CAWSRLQGSGANVLTF	TGTGCCTGGTCGCGACTCCAGGGCTCTGGGGCCAACGTCCTGACTTTC
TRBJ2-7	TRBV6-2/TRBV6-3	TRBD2	CASSYSGGNSYEQYF	TGTGCCAGCAGTTATAGCGGGGGGAATTCCTACGAGCAGTACTTC
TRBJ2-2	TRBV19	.	CASSKQANTGELFF	TGTGCCAGTAGTAAACAGGCGAACACCGGGGAGCTGTTTTTT
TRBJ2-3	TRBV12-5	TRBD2	CASGLVRSGTSQTDTQYF	TGTGCTAGTGGTTTGGTGCGATCCGGGACTAGCCAAACAGATACGCAGTATTTT
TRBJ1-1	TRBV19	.	CASSPFGGTMNTEAFF	TGTGCCAGTAGCCCATTCGGGGGGACGATGAACACTGAAGCTTTCTTT
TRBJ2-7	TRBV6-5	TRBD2	CASSYTSGSPSEQYF	TGTGCCAGCAGTTACACTAGCGGGAGCCCGTCCGAGCAGTACTTC
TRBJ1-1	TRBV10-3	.	CAIRGETEAFF	TGTGCCATCAGGGGGGAGACTGAAGCTTTCTTT